The next 30 T cell receptor beta chains were all read from a single sample in a study of control samples from healthy donors and cancer patients (dated by TCRdb to the early 2020s). Receptors were amplified or captured by the immunoSEQ multiplex PCR assay. TCRdb holds this immuneACCESS table with in-frame rearrangements only. Some clones are missing; in checked studies, unresolved V genes explain under half, and the rest has no known cause. Counted in this sample were 150,000 or so clones; over 85% of them appeared once. 4.5% to 7% of the sample lies in the top ten. Input material: blood. The source is a man aged 18 to 30 in good health.

This sequence joins TRBV13 and TRBJ2-1, with 9 bases fitting TRBD2. This CDR3 has 16 residues. Per the germline V gene, CDR1 is PRHDT and CDR2 is FYEKMQ (reference sequence). Trimming at V came to 8 bases and at J to 0 bases, leaving 8 bases not matched to a gene. Here the CDR3 DNA reads TGTGCCAGCCATCCCCCTAGCGGGGTCTCCTACAATGAGCAGTTCTTC. This gives the protein CASHPPSGVSYNEQFF. The complete variable domain, with remaining parts taken from reference TRBV13 and TRBJ2-1, reads AAGVIQSPRHLIKEKRETATLKCYPIPRHDTVYWYQQGPGQDPQFLISFYEKMQSDKGSIPDRFSAQQFSDYHSELNMSSLELGDSALYFCASHPPSGVSYNEQFFGPGTRLTVL.

This chain's CDR3 is CSASNTEAFF. Written as DNA, the CDR3 is TGCAGTGCATCGAACACTGAAGCTTTCTTT. The V call is TRBV20-1, the J call TRBJ1-1; D is undetermined. This CDR3 region has 10 residues. V dropped 6 bases and J dropped 1 base, with 3 bases sitting between them. Germline V gives CDR1 DFQATT, CDR2 SNEGSKA (reference sequence).

The rearrangement joins TRBV2 to TRBJ1-6; TRBD1 agrees at 9 bases. Germline-derived CDR1 and CDR2 are SNHLY and FYNNEI. The J segment lost 5 bases and the V segment lost 6 bases, leaving 5 bases of the junction unmatched. The CDR3 runs 15 residues. The CDR3 DNA sequence: TGTGCCAGCAGGGTCACAGGGGGCAATAATTCACCCCTCCACTTT. This codes for CASRVTGGNNSPLHF.

The chain carries TRBV21-1 and TRBJ1-2; the table gives TRBD1 as D, unverified against the DNA. TRBV21-1 is labeled a pseudogene. The CDR3 totals 15 residues. This CDR3 is CASSYSTGPNYGYTF. CDR3 DNA sequence: TGTGCCAGCAGCTACTCGACAGGGCCTAACTATGGCTACACCTTC.

The V gene is TRBV5-1, the J gene TRBJ2-5, with 8 bases lining up with TRBD2. Germline CDR1 and CDR2: SGHRS and YFSETQ. J gave up 5 bases and V 5 bases, and 8 bases lay outside the gene matches. This CDR3 has 14 amino acids. The CDR3 DNA sequence: TGCGCCAGCAGGACGGGGGGGAGGTCTGAGACCCAGTACTTC. It is translated as CASRTGGRSETQYF.

The chain employs TRBV5-4 and TRBJ1-1; 9 bases line up with TRBD1. CDR1 is SGHNT and CDR2 is YYREEE in the germline V gene (reference sequence). The CDR3 runs 14 residues. The junction had 6 bases not matched to a gene; V was cut back by 3 bases and J by 6 bases. The CDR3 here is CASSWGTGMAEAFF. For the CDR3, the DNA is TGTGCCAGCAGCTGGGGGACAGGGATGGCTGAAGCTTTCTTT. Full variable domain (remainder filled in from reference TRBV5-4 and TRBJ1-1): ETGVTQSPTHLIKTRGQQVTLRCSSQSGHNTVSWYQQALGQGPQFIFQYYREEENGRGNFPPRFSGLQFPNYSSELNVNALELDDSALYLCASSWGTGMAEAFFGQGTRLTVV.

V usage is TRBV10-3 and J usage is TRBJ2-5, with D perhaps matching TRBD2 (5 bases). The CDR3 has 14 residues. The germline gives CDR1 ENHRY, CDR2 SYGVKD. V was cut by 8 bases and J by 5 bases, with 18 bases left in between. The chain's CDR3 is CAIGSAARGETQYF. DNA of the CDR3: TGTGCCATCGGCTCGGCGGCCAGAGGGGAGACCCAGTACTTC.

The J gene is TRBJ1-1, the V gene TRBV6-5; D is perhaps TRBD1 (6 bases). The CDR3 runs 12 residues. The germline CDR1 and CDR2 sequences are MNHEY and SVGAGI. V gave up 0 bases and J gave up 10 bases, with 9 bases separating them. CDR3 sequence: CASSYSGGGAFF. The DNA for the CDR3 is TGTGCCAGCAGTTACTCGGGAGGGGGAGCTTTCTTT.

The rearrangement links TRBV4-1 to TRBJ1-5; D gene ambiguous. This CDR3 has 17 residues. The V end was cut by 1 base, the J end by 3 bases, with 16 bases between. The germline gives CDR1 MGHRA, CDR2 YSYEKL. CDR3 in amino acids: CASSQVMGNAFNQPQHF. The CDR3 nucleotides are TGCGCCAGCAGCCAAGTTATGGGGAATGCTTTCAATCAGCCCCAGCATTTT.

The J gene is TRBJ1-4, the V gene TRBV15, with no clear D. Trimming took 3 bases from V and 8 from J, leaving 7 bases between them. Germline V CDR1 and CDR2: LNHNV, YYDKDF (reference sequence). The CDR3 loop spans 12 amino acids. The CDR3 spells CATSSTREKLFF. CDR3 nucleotides: TGTGCCACCAGCAGCACTAGGGAAAAACTGTTTTTT. The entire variable domain, with the rest obtained from reference TRBV15 and TRBJ1-4, is as follows: DAMVIQNPRYQVTQFGKPVTLSCSQTLNHNVMYWYQQKSSQAPKLLFHYYDKDFNNEADTPDNFQSRRPNTSFCFLDIRSPGLGDTAMYLCATSSTREKLFFGSGTQLSVL.

The count of this clone is one. This chain links TRBV5-1 with TRBJ2-1; 9 nucleotides line up with TRBD2. The CDR3 consists of 15 residues. Trimming cost V 1 base and J 6 bases; bases outside gene matches: 5. Germline lookup yields CDR1 SGHRS and CDR2 YFSETQ. The CDR3 sequence: CASSLFSGGRNEQFF. In DNA form, the CDR3 reads TGCGCCAGCAGCTTGTTTAGCGGGGGACGCAATGAGCAGTTCTTC.

This chain uses TRBV30 with TRBJ1-2, with unresolved D. The CDR3 has 15 residues. Germline V gene data show CDR1 as GTSNPN and CDR2 as SVGIG (reference sequence). The V end was cut by 0 bases, the J end by 4 bases, with 15 bases between. The CDR3 DNA sequence: TGTGCCTGGAGTGTACGATTACCGATTTCCTATGGCTACACCTTC. Protein product: CAWSVRLPISYGYTF. The complete variable domain, with remaining parts taken from reference TRBV30 and TRBJ1-2, reads SQTIHQWPATLVQPVGSPLSLECTVEGTSNPNLYWYRQAAGRGLQLLFYSVGIGQISSEVPQNLSASRPQDRQFILSSKKLLLSDSGFYLCAWSVRLPISYGYTFGSGTRLTVV.

The chain links TRBV6-5 to TRBJ2-7, with TRBD2 as a possible D gene (6 bases). V lost 4 bases, J lost 1 base, and 11 bases lay in between. The CDR3 has 14 amino acids. Germline V gene lookup returns CDR1 MNHEY and CDR2 SVGAGI. The CDR3 region has the DNA TGTGCCAGCAGTTCCCACGGGGGATCCTACGAGCAGTACTTC. Protein: CASSSHGGSYEQYF.

V gene TRBV6-4 combines with J gene TRBJ2-3, with 8 bases aligning to TRBD1. This CDR3 comprises 15 residues. V lost 4 bases to trimming and J lost 1 base; unmatched junction nucleotides: 4. Per the germline V gene, CDR1 is MRHNA and CDR2 is SNTAGT. For the CDR3, the DNA is TGTGCCAGCAGTGCAAAGACAGGGGGCACAGATACGCAGTATTTT. As protein: CASSAKTGGTDTQYF.

This clone has just one count. J is TRBJ1-5 and V is TRBV7-9; no reliable D call. The length of the CDR3 is 14 residues. Germline V gives CDR1 SEHNR, CDR2 FQNEAQ (reference sequence). V lost 2 bases, J lost 3 bases, and 8 bases lay in between. For the CDR3, the DNA is TGTGCCAGCAGCTTAACGCACGACAATCAGCCCCAGCATTTT. Protein sequence: CASSLTHDNQPQHF.

This rearrangement joins TRBV7-9 to TRBJ2-1, with TRBD2 identical over 13 bases. Trimming cost V 4 bases and J 9 bases; bases outside gene matches: 6. The germline CDR1 and CDR2 sequences are SEHNR and FQNEAQ (reference sequence). This CDR3 has 15 amino acids. The CDR3: CASSSTSGGRGEQFF. DNA of the CDR3: TGTGCCAGCAGCTCGACTAGCGGGGGGCGGGGTGAGCAGTTCTTC.

The rearrangement joins TRBV6-5 to TRBJ1-1, with D perhaps TRBD1 (5 bases). This CDR3 contains 15 residues. CDR1 MNHEY and CDR2 SVGAGI come from the germline V gene. V lost 7 bases and J 3 bases, leaving 18 bases between the germline ends. CDR3 loop: CASTLSWGGDTEAFF. In DNA form, the CDR3 reads TGTGCCAGCACCCTTAGTTGGGGAGGGGACACTGAAGCTTTCTTT.

The V and J genes are TRBV4-1 and TRBJ2-2; 10 positions match TRBD1. CDR3 length: 15 amino acids. Looked up from germline, CDR1 is MGHRA and CDR2 is YSYEKL. J was trimmed by 7 bases and V by 1 base; bases with no gene match: 3. CDR3 in amino acids: CASSQGGTGDGELFF. The CDR3 bases are TGCGCCAGCAGCCAAGGCGGGACAGGGGACGGGGAGCTGTTTTTT.

The DNA of the CDR3 is TGTGCCAGCAGCTTAGACAGTTACTCCTACGAGCAGTACTTC. Its translation is CASSLDSYSYEQYF. This sequence joins TRBV5-4 and TRBJ2-7; D perhaps matches TRBD1 (5 bases). The V gene's germline CDR1 is SGHNT and CDR2 YYREEE (reference sequence). The V gene lost 2 bases and the J gene lost 0 bases, with 9 bases spanning the gap. This CDR3 has 14 amino acids.

CDR3 nucleotide sequence: TGTGCCACCAGTAAGGGAGAAGCAGCAACTAATGAAAAACTGTTTTTT. This translates into CATSKGEAATNEKLFF. This chain links TRBV15 with TRBJ1-4; D is undetermined. CDR1 LNHNV and CDR2 YYDKDF come from the germline V gene (reference sequence). Trimming stripped 6 bases from V and 0 bases from J, with 14 bases between. The CDR3 is 16 residues long.

This clone has only one observation. This chain links TRBV11-3 with TRBJ1-5; D remains unclear. Germline V CDR1 and CDR2: SGHNT, YENEEA. Trimming took off 3 bases at V and 4 bases at J, with 13 bases between the two ends. The CDR3 runs to 15 residues. The CDR3 sequence is CASSLKGQLNQPQHF. The CDR3 DNA sequence: TGTGCCAGCAGCTTGAAAGGGCAGTTAAATCAGCCCCAGCATTTT.

The V and J genes are TRBV14 and TRBJ2-1; D is unclear. Deletions cut 6 bases from V and 5 bases from J, with 17 bases between. Germline assignment: CDR1 SGHDN and CDR2 FVKESK. The CDR3 is 15 residues long. CDR3 region: CASSPGSLLNNEQFF. For the CDR3, the DNA is TGTGCCAGCAGTCCCGGTAGCCTGCTCAACAATGAGCAGTTCTTC.

The chain employs TRBV9 and TRBJ1-5, with 9 bases fitting TRBD1. Germline CDR1 is SGDLS and CDR2 is YYNGEE. J gave up 4 bases and V 3 bases, and 11 bases lay outside the gene matches. This CDR3 contains 17 residues. The CDR3 region is CASSEGVGTGFNQPQHF. The CDR3 DNA follows: TGTGCCAGCAGCGAGGGGGTTGGGACAGGGTTTAATCAGCCCCAGCATTTT. The complete variable domain, with remaining parts taken from reference TRBV9 and TRBJ1-5, reads DSGVTQTPKHLITATGQRVTLRCSPRSGDLSVYWYQQSLDQGLQFLIQYYNGEERAKGNILERFSAQQFPDLHSELNLSSLELGDSALYFCASSEGVGTGFNQPQHFGDGTRLSIL.

The rearrangement uses TRBV5-1 and TRBJ1-6; D is perhaps TRBD1 (5 bases). Germline-derived CDR1 and CDR2 are SGHRS and YFSETQ. V dropped 0 bases and J dropped 7 bases, with 8 bases sitting between them. The CDR3 consists of 14 residues. Here the CDR3 DNA reads TGCGCCAGCAGCTTGGGGGGGACGAATTCACCCCTCCACTTT. Protein: CASSLGGTNSPLHF.

The J gene is TRBJ2-3, the V gene TRBV7-2, with TRBD2 matching over 12 bases. Trimming cost V 3 bases and J 3 bases; bases outside gene matches: 10. From germline, CDR1 is SGHTA and CDR2 FQGNSA. The CDR3 has 18 residues. CDR3 residues: CASSFKLAGGSGTDTQYF. The CDR3 region has the DNA TGTGCCAGCAGCTTCAAACTAGCGGGGGGTTCTGGAACAGATACGCAGTATTTT.

The genes are TRBV19 and TRBJ2-1, with a tentative D call TRBD2 (5 bases). Trimming cost V 0 bases and J 5 bases, with 8 bases left between them. The CDR3 has 14 residues. From germline, CDR1 is LNHDA and CDR2 SQIVND (reference sequence). CDR3 DNA sequence: TGTGCCAGTAGTATAGATCAGGAGGACAATGAGCAGTTCTTC. It codes for CASSIDQEDNEQFF.

The chain has TRBV4-1 and TRBJ1-6; D gene unclear. V lost 1 base and J lost 10, with 8 bases in between. CDR1 and CDR2 from the germline V gene are MGHRA and YSYEKL. CDR3 size: 13 residues. Here the CDR3 DNA reads TGCGCCAGCAGCCAAGTCTCTGGATCACCCCTCCACTTT. Its translation: CASSQVSGSPLHF.

The rearrangement joins TRBV5-5 to TRBJ2-7; D might be TRBD1 (6 bases). This CDR3 contains 15 residues. Between the trimmed V and J ends, which lost 5 bases and 1 base, there was a span of 16 bases. Germline loops: CDR1 SGHKS, CDR2 YYEKEE (reference sequence). The CDR3 nucleotides are TGTGCCAGCAGTTACCTGGCAGGGGTATCCTACGAGCAGTACTTC. It yields the protein CASSYLAGVSYEQYF.

This chain joins TRBV4-1 and TRBJ2-5; D is uncertain. This CDR3 spans 12 amino acids. V dropped 3 bases and J dropped 5 bases, with 7 bases sitting between them. In germline, CDR1 is MGHRA, CDR2 YSYEKL. For the CDR3, the DNA is TGCGCCAGCAGCCAGCCCTGGGAGACCCAGTACTTC. Encoded protein: CASSQPWETQYF.

The chain uses TRBV18 and TRBJ1-2; maybe TRBD1 (6 bases). The CDR3 length is 15 residues. V dropped 0 bases and J dropped 4 bases, with 12 bases sitting between them. Germline lookup yields CDR1 KGHSH and CDR2 LQKENI. CDR3 sequence reads: CASSPPLGGSYGYTF. CDR3 in DNA: TGTGCCAGCTCACCACCGTTGGGGGGCTCCTATGGCTACACCTTC.